This T cell receptor (beta chain) was obtained from a study of cytomegalovirus exposure and HLA in healthy donors. The CDR3 is made up of 15 amino acids. CDR1 and CDR2 (germline): MNHEY, SMNVEV (reference sequence). The V and J ends lost 4 bases and 10 bases, in that order; junction bases with no gene match: 10. In its sample, this clone was seen once. The PCR ran on 60 Vbeta and 13 Jbeta primers. TCRdb's table, derived via immunoSEQ multiplex PCR, lists solely in-frame clones and lacks some. The sample records about 150,000 clones, about four fifths being singletons. Material: PBMCs. This sequence joins TRBV27 and TRBJ1-6; 7 bases map to TRBD1. The clonotype originates from a man aged 18-30 years in good health and CMV-seronegative. The CDR3 sequence is CASSSRQGWGSPLHF. The CDR3 region has the DNA TGTGCCAGCAGTTCGCGACAGGGATGGGGCTCACCCCTCCACTTT.